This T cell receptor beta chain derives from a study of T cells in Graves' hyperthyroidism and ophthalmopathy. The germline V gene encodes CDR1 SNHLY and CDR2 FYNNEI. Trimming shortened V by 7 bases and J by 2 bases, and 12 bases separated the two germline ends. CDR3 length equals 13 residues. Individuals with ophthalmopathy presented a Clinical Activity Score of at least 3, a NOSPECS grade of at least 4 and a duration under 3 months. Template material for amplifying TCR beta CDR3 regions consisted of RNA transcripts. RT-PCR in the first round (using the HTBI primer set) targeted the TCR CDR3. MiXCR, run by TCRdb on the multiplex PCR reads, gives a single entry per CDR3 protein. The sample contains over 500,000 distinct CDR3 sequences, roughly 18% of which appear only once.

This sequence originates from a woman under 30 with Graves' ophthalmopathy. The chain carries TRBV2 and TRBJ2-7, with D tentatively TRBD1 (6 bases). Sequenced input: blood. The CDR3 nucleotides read TGTGCCAGCATTGGGACAAGGACCTACGAGCAGTACTTC. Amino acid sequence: CASIGTRTYEQYF.